Listed below are T cell receptor beta chains from one sample, sequenced in a study of Graves' ophthalmopathy and Graves' hyperthyroidism. TCRdb itself ran the multiplex PCR reads through MiXCR, one entry per CDR3 protein. In the table there are hundreds of thousands of distinct CDR3 sequences, about two fifths of which are singletons. The sample taken for sequencing was peripheral blood. These receptor sequences come from an adult man with Graves' ophthalmopathy. CDR3s include the opening cysteine and the closing phenylalanine or tryptophan. Each record gives: J gene, V gene, clone size, D gene, CDR3 protein, CDR3 DNA. The D gene is left open where the match is weak. A clone size is listed for some rows: how often the clone was seen (once, few, many), or a class if it is expanded.

TRBJ2-5,TRBV12-3/TRBV12-4,many,TRBD2,CASSLGTRETQYF,TGCGCCAGCAGCCTCGGGACTAGAGAGACCCAGTACTTC
TRBJ1-2,TRBV7-9,many,TRBD1,CASRDGQGALGGYGYTF,TGTGCCAGCAGAGATGGACAGGGGGCCCTCGGTGGTTATGGCTACACCTTC
TRBJ2-6,TRBV10-2,.,.,CASSAPGTSRVNVLTF,TGCGCCAGCAGTGCCCCAGGGACCTCTCGGGTCAACGTCCTGACTTTC
TRBJ2-7,TRBV20-1,many,.,CSAQGKVYEQYF,TGCAGTGCTCAGGGGAAGGTGTACGAGCAGTACTTC
TRBJ1-3,TRBV30,few,.,CAWSVWDSGNTIYF,TGTGCCTGGAGTGTATGGGACTCTGGAAACACCATATATTTT
TRBJ2-7,TRBV2,.,.,CASSLGGFIGQYF,TGTGCCAGCAGCTTAGGAGGTTTTATTGGGCAGTACTTC
TRBJ2-7,TRBV29-1,many,TRBD2,CSVETSGSLQYF,TGCAGCGTTGAAACTAGCGGGAGTTTACAGTACTTC
TRBJ2-2,TRBV3-1,.,.,CASSQEGEVGELFF,TGTGCCAGCAGCCAAGAAGGGGAGGTGGGGGAGCTGTTTTTT
TRBJ2-6,TRBV7-3,.,TRBD1,CASSLTGDRGSTGANVLTF,TGTGCCAGCAGCTTAACGGGGGACAGGGGATCTACAGGGGCCAACGTCCTGACTTTC
TRBJ1-1,TRBV7-8,many,TRBD1,CASSLVGGQGAVTEAFF,TGTGCCAGCAGCTTAGTGGGGGGACAGGGGGCGGTCACTGAAGCTTTCTTT
TRBJ1-1,TRBV25-1,many,TRBD1,CASRDRDGSEAFF,TGTGCCAGCAGGGACAGGGATGGATCTGAAGCTTTCTTT
TRBJ1-5,TRBV10-3,once,TRBD1,CAISDGGTGGPRQPQHF,TGTGCCATCAGTGACGGCGGGACAGGGGGTCCACGACAGCCCCAGCATTTT
TRBJ2-2,TRBV15,many,TRBD1,CATSRVGQGANTGELFF,TGTGCCACCAGCAGGGTTGGACAGGGGGCGAACACCGGGGAGCTGTTTTTT
TRBJ2-7,TRBV7-6,few,TRBD2,CASRDLAGGPRDEQYF,TGTGCCAGCAGGGATCTAGCGGGAGGGCCAAGAGACGAGCAGTACTTC
TRBJ1-3,TRBV10-3,.,.,CAISDIGVLNTIYF,TGTGCCATCAGTGATATTGGGGTCCTGAACACCATATATTTT
TRBJ1-3,TRBV10-3,.,.,CAINEGLDDTIYF,TGTGCCATCAACGAGGGACTGGATGACACCATATATTTT
TRBJ1-1,TRBV7-9,many,TRBD1,CASSPDRGQVNTEAFF,TGTGCCAGCAGCCCCGATAGGGGACAGGTGAACACTGAAGCTTTCTTT
TRBJ2-1,TRBV29-1,.,.,CSGRDGPNEQFF,TGCAGCGGCCGGGACGGGCCCAATGAGCAGTTCTTC
TRBJ2-5,TRBV10-3,.,TRBD2,CAISATSGGETQYF,TGTGCCATCAGTGCGACTAGCGGGGGAGAGACCCAGTACTTC
TRBJ2-7,TRBV20-1,many,.,CSAREPPGRKGIHYEQYF,TGCAGTGCTAGAGAGCCTCCGGGCCGAAAAGGCATACACTACGAGCAGTACTTC
TRBJ1-2,TRBV20-1,many,.,CSATLTGQPGYTF,TGCAGTGCTACCCTGACCGGACAGCCTGGCTACACCTTC
TRBJ2-5,TRBV7-8,many,TRBD2,CASSLAPGLAGSKETQYF,TGTGCCAGCAGCTTAGCCCCGGGACTAGCGGGAAGCAAAGAGACCCAGTACTTC
TRBJ2-7,TRBV5-1,.,TRBD1,CASSKQGQGFSYEQYF,TGCGCCAGCAGCAAACAGGGACAGGGCTTCTCCTACGAGCAGTACTTC
TRBJ1-6,TRBV4-2,.,.,CASSQGANSPLHF,TGTGCCAGCAGCCAAGGGGCAAATTCACCCCTCCACTTT
TRBJ1-6,TRBV19,few,.,CASSFDPRTYNSPLHF,TGTGCCAGTAGTTTCGATCCCAGGACCTATAATTCACCCCTCCACTTT
TRBJ2-3,TRBV7-9,.,.,CAGGPNTQYF,TGTGCCGGCGGACCTAATACGCAGTATTTT
TRBJ2-2,TRBV20-1,few,.,CSARGGLNTGELFF,TGCAGTGCCCGAGGGGGGCTTAACACCGGGGAGCTGTTTTTT